This T cell receptor (beta chain) was documented in a study of T cells after yellow fever vaccination. Notes on the study in general: Post-booster repertoires contained most primary-vaccination clones again (approximately 95% CD4, roughly 90% CD8).

The CDR3 spans 13 residues. J gave up 2 bases and V 3 bases, and 1 base lay outside the gene matches. Germline values: CDR1 DFQATT, CDR2 SNEGSKA (reference sequence). TCRdb reprocessed the 5' RACE reads via MiXCR and lists one record per CDR3 protein. The sample shows about 580,000 distinct CDR3 sequences, around a sixth of them seen only once. This clonotype was recorded a few times. Its cognate antigen is unknown. This sequence was found in a man between 18 and 35 years old who received the YFV17D yellow fever vaccine. V is TRBV20-1 and J is TRBJ1-3; 7 bases match TRBD1. The specimen comprised PBMCs, sampled 5 days after the first yellow fever vaccination. This chain's CDR3 is CSASGTAGNTIYF. For the CDR3, the DNA is TGCAGTGCTAGTGGGACAGCTGGAAACACCATATATTTT.